These 11 T cell receptor beta chains were all obtained from the same sample, sequenced in a study of T cells after yellow fever vaccination. TCRdb reprocessed the 5' RACE reads via MiXCR and lists one record per CDR3 protein. Among some 560,000 distinct CDR3 sequences listed, about a sixth were seen once. Material: PBMCs, obtained roughly 5 days after the first yellow fever vaccination. The receptors were sampled from a young man who received the YFV17D yellow fever vaccine.

The chain joins TRBV5-1 to TRBJ2-7; TRBD1 matches at 8 bases. The CDR3 covers 15 residues. The germline V gene has CDR1 SGHRS and CDR2 YFSETQ. Trimming at V came to 2 bases and at J to 6 bases, leaving 10 bases not matched to a gene. The CDR3 DNA is TGCGCCAGCAGCTTAGGACAGGGAGGTTCAGGCGAGCAGTACGTC. This gives the protein CASSLGQGGSGEQYV.

This chain joins TRBV21-1 and TRBJ2-4; TRBD2 is taken as the D call from the table, unchecked against the DNA. TRBV21-1 is a documented pseudogene. This CDR3 has 13 residues. CDR3 in amino acids: CASDSGGHRIQYF. CDR3 DNA: TGTGCCAGCGATAGCGGGGGGCATCGCATTCAGTACTTC.

This clonotype was found a few times. The gene calls are TRBV6-1 and TRBJ2-7, with D unresolved. This CDR3 spans 14 amino acids. V was clipped by 8 bases and J by 3 bases, with 17 bases between them. Germline V gene lookup returns CDR1 MNHNS and CDR2 SASEGT. CDR3 sequence reads: CASRPAGVIYEQYV. The CDR3 DNA reads as TGTGCCAGCCGCCCGGCAGGAGTAATCTACGAGCAGTACGTC.

The chain carries TRBV11-3 and TRBJ2-1, with D possibly being TRBD1 (5 bases). V shed 5 bases and J shed 7 bases, with 15 bases lying between them. This CDR3 is 14 amino acids long. CDR1 and CDR2 (germline): SGHNT, YENEEA. This CDR3 reads CASSPSDIPNEQFF. The CDR3 nucleotides are TGTGCCAGCAGCCCCTCGGACATACCGAATGAGCAGTTCTTC. Together with reference TRBV11-3 and TRBJ2-1, the CDR3 gives the full variable domain: EAGVVQSPRYKIIEKKQPVAFWCNPISGHNTLYWYLQNLGQGPELLIRYENEEAVDDSQLPKDRFSAERLKGVDSTLKIQPAELGDSAVYLCASSPSDIPNEQFFGPGTRLTVL.

In its sample, this clonotype was seen a few times. This sequence joins TRBV4-1 and TRBJ2-7, with 7 bases that match TRBD2. Germline V gives CDR1 MGHRA, CDR2 YSYEKL. The CDR3 has 15 residues. J was trimmed by 6 bases and V by 2 bases; bases with no gene match: 10. The CDR3 nucleotides read TGCGCCAGCAGCCAACTAGCGGACACCCTAGGCGAGCAGTACTTC. This translates into CASSQLADTLGEQYF.

In this sample, this clonotype turned up many times. The chain uses TRBV11-2 and TRBJ2-5; no firm D call. From germline, CDR1 is SGHAT and CDR2 FQNNGV. V lost 8 bases to trimming and J lost 1 base, with 11 bases between them. The length of the CDR3 is 13 residues. CDR3 sequence: CASSPSVQETQYF. The CDR3, as DNA: TGTGCCAGCTCTCCTTCGGTCCAAGAGACCCAGTACTTC.

This clonotype was counted at least ten times. The rearrangement links TRBV7-9 to TRBJ2-5; D not certain. Germline CDR1 is SEHNR and CDR2 is FQNEAQ (reference sequence). The CDR3 runs to 14 residues. V lost 5 bases, J lost 7 bases, and 17 bases lay in between. The CDR3 reads CASSPGETVGTQYF. In DNA, the CDR3 is TGTGCCAGCAGCCCGGGTGAAACAGTGGGGACCCAGTACTTC.

V usage is TRBV6-8 and J usage is TRBJ2-2; D remains unclear. V lost 4 bases and J 14 bases, leaving 8 bases between the germline ends. This CDR3 is 10 amino acids long. Germline-derived CDR1 and CDR2 are MNHGY and SAAAGT. The CDR3 region is CASSSACLFF. CDR3 sequence (DNA): TGTGCCAGCAGTTCTGCTTGCCTGTTTTTT.

The chain couples TRBV5-1 to TRBJ2-1; no definite D call. The germline CDR1 and CDR2 sequences are SGHRS and YFSETQ. V was pared by 9 bases and J by 4 bases, with 11 bases between. The CDR3 has 12 amino acids. The CDR3 loop reads CATTDIYNEQFF. In nucleotides, the CDR3 is TGCGCCACCACAGACATATACAATGAGCAGTTCTTC.

This clonotype has more than one count but fewer than ten. The chain combines TRBV14 with TRBJ2-1, with 15 bases lining up with TRBD2. The CDR3 is 17 amino acids. In germline, CDR1 is SGHDN, CDR2 FVKESK. The junction had 6 bases not matched to a gene; V was cut back by 2 bases and J by 7 bases. The CDR3 protein is CASSQRRTSGGANEQFF. CDR3 bases: TGTGCCAGCAGCCAACGTCGGACTAGCGGGGGGGCTAATGAGCAGTTCTTC.

The V and J genes are TRBV4-3 and TRBJ1-2; no firm D call. CDR3 length: 15 residues. Trimming left V 1 base short and J 3 bases short, with 12 bases between. Germline CDR1 LGHNA, CDR2 YSLEER. The CDR3 DNA reads TGCGCCAGCAGCCAAGTATTCGGGGAAGACTATGGCTACACCTTC. This translates into CASSQVFGEDYGYTF.